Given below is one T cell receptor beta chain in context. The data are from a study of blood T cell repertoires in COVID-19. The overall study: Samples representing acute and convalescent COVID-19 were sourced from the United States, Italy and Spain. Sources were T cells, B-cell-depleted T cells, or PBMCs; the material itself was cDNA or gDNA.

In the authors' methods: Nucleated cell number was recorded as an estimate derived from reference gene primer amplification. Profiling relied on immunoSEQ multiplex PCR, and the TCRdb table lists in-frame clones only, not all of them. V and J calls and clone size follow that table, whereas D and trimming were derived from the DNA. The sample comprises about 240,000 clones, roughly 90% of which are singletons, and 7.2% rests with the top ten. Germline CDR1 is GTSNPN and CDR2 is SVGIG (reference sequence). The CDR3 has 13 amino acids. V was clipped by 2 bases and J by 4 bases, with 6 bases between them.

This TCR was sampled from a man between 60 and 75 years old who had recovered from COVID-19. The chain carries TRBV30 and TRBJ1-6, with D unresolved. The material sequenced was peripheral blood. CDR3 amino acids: CAWSNSYNSPLHF. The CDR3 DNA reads TGTGCCTGGAGTAACAGTTATAATTCACCCCTCCACTTT.